These 9 T cell receptor beta chains were all obtained from the same sample, sequenced in a study of blood T cell repertoires in COVID-19. The repertoire was sequenced with immunoSEQ multiplex PCR; TCRdb's copy has only in-frame clones and lacks some. The sample carries 80,000 to 95,000 clones, roughly three quarters recorded once. The sequenced sample consisted of peripheral blood. The receptor set was obtained from an elderly woman with acute or convalescent COVID-19.

This clone appeared a few times. The chain recombines TRBV6-5 with TRBJ1-2, with TRBD1 matching 8 bases. Trimming at V came to 2 bases and at J to 4 bases, leaving 3 bases not matched to a gene. CDR3 length: 14 residues. CDR1 MNHEY and CDR2 SVGAGI come from the germline V gene. The CDR3 loop is CASSYGTGGYGYTF. CDR3 DNA: TGTGCCAGCAGTTACGGGACAGGTGGCTATGGCTACACCTTC.

This clone was picked up a small number of times. V and J are TRBV5-4 and TRBJ1-2, with unresolved D. Trimming shortened V by 3 bases and J by 12 bases, and 18 bases separated the two germline ends. This CDR3 comprises 13 residues. Germline V gene sequence: CDR1 SGHNT, CDR2 YYREEE (reference sequence). The CDR3 nucleotides are TGTGCCAGCAGCTCCCGGTTTCGAGCCGGAGACACCTTC. This gives the protein CASSSRFRAGDTF.

This clone came up many times. The rearrangement uses TRBV6-5 and TRBJ1-5, with a possible D match to TRBD1 (6 bases). CDR1 is MNHEY, CDR2 SVGAGI, per germline. CDR3 length: 15 residues. V shed 6 bases and J shed 1 base, with 13 bases lying between them. The CDR3 region has the DNA TGTGCCAGCAGAAAAAACAGGGAAAGCAATCAGCCCCAGCATTTT. It yields the protein CASRKNRESNQPQHF.

J is TRBJ2-5 and V is TRBV10-2; 11 bases agree with TRBD2. Germline trimming cut 2 bases from V and 5 bases from J; bases unmatched to any gene: 1. CDR1 and CDR2 from the germline V gene are WSHSY and SAAADI. The CDR3 spans 14 residues. The CDR3 reads CASSETSGSETQYF. DNA of the CDR3: TGCGCCAGCAGTGAGACTAGCGGGAGTGAGACCCAGTACTTC.

This chain joins TRBV18 and TRBJ2-5; TRBD2 matches 8 bases. Germline values: CDR1 KGHSH, CDR2 LQKENI. The CDR3 spans 14 residues. V lost 6 bases and J lost 2; bases outside the gene matches: 5. CDR3 coding DNA: TGTGCCAGCTCTTCGGGGGGGCGGCAAGAGACCCAGTACTTC. Its translation is CASSSGGRQETQYF.

There are a few counts of this clone. This chain connects TRBV14 to TRBJ1-4, with D unresolved. The CDR3 is 15 residues long. Germline V gene data show CDR1 as SGHDN and CDR2 as FVKESK. V was trimmed by 3 bases and J by 0 bases, leaving 8 bases between them. The CDR3 coding sequence is TGTGCCAGCAGCCACGGGTGGGCAACTAATGAAAAACTGTTTTTT. Translating gives CASSHGWATNEKLFF.

The chain recombines TRBV29-1 with TRBJ2-5, with 10 bases identical to TRBD1. The germline gives CDR1 SQVTM, CDR2 ANQGSEA. V shed 7 bases and J 0 bases; nucleotides not matched to a gene: 5. The CDR3 runs to 14 residues. The CDR3 spells CSAPDRGNQETQYF. Here the CDR3 DNA reads TGCAGCGCTCCGGACAGGGGGAACCAAGAGACCCAGTACTTC.

The V gene is TRBV4-2, the J gene TRBJ2-1; 8 nucleotides agree with TRBD1. The junction had 4 bases not matched to a gene; V was cut back by 2 bases and J by 4 bases. CDR3 length: 15 residues. Germline CDR1 and CDR2: LGHNA and YNFKEQ. The CDR3 DNA reads TGTGCCAGCAGCCAAACAGGGGGAAGGTACAATGAGCAGTTCTTC. Protein: CASSQTGGRYNEQFF.

The chain carries TRBV28 and TRBJ1-2; 7 bases are shared with TRBD1. J gave up 8 bases and V 4 bases, and 13 bases lay outside the gene matches. This CDR3 spans 15 amino acids. Germline CDR1 is MDHEN and CDR2 is SYDVKM. The CDR3 is CASSSTSAGGHGYTF. CDR3 in DNA: TGTGCCAGCAGTTCAACATCAGCAGGGGGGCACGGCTACACCTTC.